Described below is a single T cell receptor beta chain sequence and its context. Its antigen is currently unknown. The data were produced by immunoSEQ multiplex PCR, yet TCRdb's version contains in-frame clones alone and is incomplete. The sample has some 95,000 clones, 85% to 90% seen once. V lost 3 bases and J 1 base, leaving 9 bases between the germline ends. This CDR3 contains 13 residues. Looked up from germline, CDR1 is DFQATT and CDR2 is SNEGSKA (reference sequence). This sample is drawn from a study of T cell responses to AZD1222 COVID-19 vaccine. General observations from the study: At 160-218 and 743-854, vaccine-associated CD4 TCRs were dominant, and they spanned spike.

The sequences come from peripheral blood, collected 28 days after the second AZD1222 dose. The sequence was obtained from an adult who received the AZD1222 COVID-19 vaccine. The V call is TRBV20-1, the J call TRBJ1-2; D is unclear. The CDR3 here is CSASPANNYGYTF. CDR3 coding DNA: TGCAGTGCTAGTCCGGCGAATAACTATGGCTACACCTTC.